This T cell receptor (beta chain) was profiled in a study of shared clonotypes between healthy human individuals. A note on this clone: The antigen is undetermined.

Naivety among CD8 cells was defined by CD45RO negativity and positive CCR7 selection, thereby excluding terminally differentiated effector memory CD45RA+ cells. The CDR3 contains 15 residues. V was cut by 4 bases and J by 7 bases, with 17 bases left in between. Germline V gene data show CDR1 as SGHVS and CDR2 as FQNEAQ. Study results and caveats: A few donors had roughly 5.2% of their naive CD4 clonotypes in common. Investigators collected only blood, and repertoires in tissues likely differ. Naive subsets tended to show greater estimated richness than memory subsets.

Clones were read by immunoSEQ multiplex PCR, and TCRdb kept only the in-frame ones, dropping some. The sample includes about 700,000 clones, 90% to 95% seen only once; the top ten take 24%. The TCR originated in a man aged 30 to 39 in good health. V and J are TRBV7-8 and TRBJ1-5; tentatively, D is TRBD1 (6 bases). Sequencing was performed on naive CD8+ T cells sorted from blood. The CDR3 DNA follows: TGTGCCAGCAGCTCTAAGACAGGTCCGAAACAGCCCCAGCATTTT. Translation: CASSSKTGPKQPQHF.